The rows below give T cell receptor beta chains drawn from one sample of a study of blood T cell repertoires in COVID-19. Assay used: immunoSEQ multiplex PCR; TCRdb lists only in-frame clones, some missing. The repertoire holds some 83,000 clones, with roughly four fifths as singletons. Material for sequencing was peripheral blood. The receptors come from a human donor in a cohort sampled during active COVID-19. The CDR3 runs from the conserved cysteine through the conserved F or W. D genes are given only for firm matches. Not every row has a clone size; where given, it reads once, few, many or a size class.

CDR3aa: CASSEGDNEKLFF; CDR3nt: TGCGCCAGCAGCGAGGGGGATAATGAAAAACTGTTTTTT; j_gene: TRBJ1-4; abundance: -; v_gene: TRBV5-1; len: 13; d_gene: -
CDR3aa: CARGAKATYEQYF; CDR3nt: TGTGCCAGGGGGGCAAAGGCCACTTACGAGCAGTACTTC; j_gene: TRBJ2-7; abundance: -; v_gene: TRBV19; len: 13; d_gene: -
CDR3aa: CASGLVVGQGYTTGQYF; CDR3nt: TGTGCTAGTGGTTTGGTAGTGGGGCAGGGATATACTACAGGGCAGTACTTC; j_gene: TRBJ2-7; abundance: -; v_gene: TRBV12-5; len: 17; d_gene: -
CDR3aa: CASSLTPRPSYQPQHF; CDR3nt: TGCGCCAGCAGCCTGACCCCTAGGCCCTCCTATCAGCCCCAGCATTTT; j_gene: TRBJ1-5; abundance: -; v_gene: TRBV4-1; len: 16; d_gene: -
CDR3aa: CASKTDFSSGNTIYF; CDR3nt: TGTGCCAGCAAAACGGACTTTTCCTCTGGAAACACCATATATTTT; j_gene: TRBJ1-3; abundance: -; v_gene: TRBV2; len: 15; d_gene: -
CDR3aa: CASSLSHRTRTDTQYF; CDR3nt: TGTGCCAGCAGCTTATCCCACAGGACCCGCACAGATACGCAGTATTTT; j_gene: TRBJ2-3; abundance: -; v_gene: TRBV7-2; len: 16; d_gene: -
CDR3aa: CASSLAPDRTEQYF; CDR3nt: TGCGCCAGCAGCTTGGCCCCGGACAGGACCGAGCAGTACTTC; j_gene: TRBJ2-7; abundance: -; v_gene: TRBV5-1; len: 14; d_gene: TRBD1
CDR3aa: CASSVLGQGGTDTQYF; CDR3nt: TGTGCCAGCAGCGTTCTCGGACAGGGTGGCACAGATACGCAGTATTTT; j_gene: TRBJ2-3; abundance: once; v_gene: TRBV9; len: 16; d_gene: TRBD1
CDR3aa: CASGGHRRGGYTF; CDR3nt: TGTGCTAGTGGCGGGCACCGACGGGGTGGCTACACCTTC; j_gene: TRBJ1-2; abundance: -; v_gene: TRBV12-5; len: 13; d_gene: -
CDR3aa: CASSPSPGTIYF; CDR3nt: TGTGCCAGCAGCCCTTCCCCAGGCACCATATATTTT; j_gene: TRBJ1-3; abundance: -; v_gene: TRBV7-2; len: 12; d_gene: -
CDR3aa: CASSNTGTQETQYF; CDR3nt: TGTGCCAGCAGTAACACCGGGACACAAGAGACCCAGTACTTC; j_gene: TRBJ2-5; abundance: once; v_gene: TRBV5-6; len: 14; d_gene: -
CDR3aa: CASSSVGGGGEKLFF; CDR3nt: TGTGCCAGCAGCTCCGTAGGAGGGGGCGGTGAAAAACTGTTTTTT; j_gene: TRBJ1-4; abundance: -; v_gene: TRBV7-3; len: 15; d_gene: TRBD1
CDR3aa: CASSFGGTDTQYF; CDR3nt: TGTGCCAGCAGCTTCGGGGGAACAGATACGCAGTATTTT; j_gene: TRBJ2-3; abundance: -; v_gene: TRBV5-5; len: 13; d_gene: -
CDR3aa: CASSQGGGLSTDTQYF; CDR3nt: TGTGCCAGCAGCCAAGGCGGGGGGCTGAGCACAGATACGCAGTATTTT; j_gene: TRBJ2-3; abundance: few; v_gene: TRBV3-1/TRBV3-2; len: 16; d_gene: TRBD2
CDR3aa: CASSSAGGTRNGYTF; CDR3nt: TGTGCCAGCAGTTCCGCAGGGGGGACAAGAAATGGCTACACCTTC; j_gene: TRBJ1-2; abundance: -; v_gene: TRBV6-5; len: 15; d_gene: TRBD1
CDR3aa: CASSLLAGSYNEQFF; CDR3nt: TGTGCCAGTAGTCTACTAGCGGGCTCCTACAATGAGCAGTTCTTC; j_gene: TRBJ2-1; abundance: -; v_gene: TRBV19; len: 15; d_gene: TRBD2
CDR3aa: CASSKQGNGNTIYF; CDR3nt: TGCGCCAGCAGCAAACAGGGTAACGGAAACACCATATATTTT; j_gene: TRBJ1-3; abundance: -; v_gene: TRBV5-1; len: 14; d_gene: -
CDR3aa: CASIVVTGSNQPQHF; CDR3nt: TGTGCCAGCATCGTAGTTACAGGGAGCAATCAGCCCCAGCATTTT; j_gene: TRBJ1-5; abundance: -; v_gene: TRBV6-5; len: 15; d_gene: -
CDR3aa: CASSPRYSSRTTNTEAFF; CDR3nt: TGTGCCAGCAGCCCCCGCTATTCATCCCGGACAACTAACACTGAAGCTTTCTTT; j_gene: TRBJ1-1; abundance: -; v_gene: TRBV7-8; len: 18; d_gene: -
CDR3aa: CASSESTGASYEQYF; CDR3nt: TGCGCCAGCAGTGAGTCGACAGGAGCATCCTACGAGCAGTACTTC; j_gene: TRBJ2-7; abundance: -; v_gene: TRBV10-1; len: 15; d_gene: -
CDR3aa: CASSQVTGPYEQYF; CDR3nt: TGCGCCAGCAGCCAAGTTACAGGACCCTACGAGCAGTACTTC; j_gene: TRBJ2-7; abundance: -; v_gene: TRBV4-1; len: 14; d_gene: -
CDR3aa: CASSLDRGTDTQYF; CDR3nt: TGTGCCAGCTCATTGGACAGGGGCACAGATACGCAGTATTTT; j_gene: TRBJ2-3; abundance: -; v_gene: TRBV18; len: 14; d_gene: TRBD1
CDR3aa: CASSQNRGVNTEAFF; CDR3nt: TGCGCCAGCAGCCAAAACAGGGGGGTGAACACTGAAGCTTTCTTT; j_gene: TRBJ1-1; abundance: -; v_gene: TRBV4-1; len: 15; d_gene: TRBD1
CDR3aa: CASSYPRVGGYTF; CDR3nt: TGTGCCAGTAGTTATCCCAGGGTCGGTGGCTACACCTTC; j_gene: TRBJ1-2; abundance: -; v_gene: TRBV19; len: 13; d_gene: -
CDR3aa: CASSIEQGTDTQYF; CDR3nt: TGTGCCAGTAGTATTGAGCAGGGCACAGATACGCAGTATTTT; j_gene: TRBJ2-3; abundance: -; v_gene: TRBV19; len: 14; d_gene: -
CDR3aa: CASSRQNTEAFF; CDR3nt: TGTGCCAGCAGCCGACAGAACACTGAAGCTTTCTTT; j_gene: TRBJ1-1; abundance: few; v_gene: TRBV11-2; len: 12; d_gene: -
CDR3aa: CASSKSGLAYNEQFF; CDR3nt: TGTGCCAGCAGCAAATCGGGACTGGCCTACAATGAGCAGTTCTTC; j_gene: TRBJ2-1; abundance: -; v_gene: TRBV3-1/TRBV3-2; len: 15; d_gene: -
CDR3aa: CASSPGQHYEQYF; CDR3nt: TGTGCCAGCAGTCCGGGACAGCACTACGAGCAGTACTTC; j_gene: TRBJ2-7; abundance: -; v_gene: TRBV2; len: 13; d_gene: TRBD1
CDR3aa: CASSLEPTGDGNQPQHF; CDR3nt: TGCGCCAGCAGCTTGGAGCCGACAGGGGATGGCAATCAGCCCCAGCATTTT; j_gene: TRBJ1-5; abundance: -; v_gene: TRBV5-1; len: 17; d_gene: TRBD1
CDR3aa: CASSLGAEYYEQYF; CDR3nt: TGCGCCAGCAGCTTGGGGGCAGAGTACTACGAGCAGTACTTC; j_gene: TRBJ2-7; abundance: -; v_gene: TRBV5-1; len: 14; d_gene: -
CDR3aa: CASSRQGASSYEQYF; CDR3nt: TGTGCCAGCAGCAGACAGGGGGCGAGCTCCTACGAGCAGTACTTC; j_gene: TRBJ2-7; abundance: -; v_gene: TRBV7-2; len: 15; d_gene: TRBD1
CDR3aa: CASPKTEENNEQFF; CDR3nt: TGTGCCAGCCCTAAGACAGAGGAAAACAATGAGCAGTTCTTC; j_gene: TRBJ2-1; abundance: once; v_gene: TRBV7-9; len: 14; d_gene: -
CDR3aa: CASSQVSQGATNEKLFF; CDR3nt: TGCGCCAGCAGCCAAGTTTCACAGGGAGCAACTAATGAAAAACTGTTTTTT; j_gene: TRBJ1-4; abundance: once; v_gene: TRBV4-1; len: 17; d_gene: -
CDR3aa: CASSGLAGAYEQYF; CDR3nt: TGTGCCAGCAGTGGACTAGCGGGGGCCTACGAGCAGTACTTC; j_gene: TRBJ2-7; abundance: -; v_gene: TRBV2; len: 14; d_gene: TRBD2
CDR3aa: CAIPLWGGAEDTQYF; CDR3nt: TGTGCCATACCATTATGGGGGGGGGCTGAAGATACGCAGTATTTT; j_gene: TRBJ2-3; abundance: few; v_gene: TRBV2; len: 15; d_gene: -
CDR3aa: CASSEGGGYGYTF; CDR3nt: TGTGCCAGCAGTGAAGGAGGGGGCTATGGCTACACCTTC; j_gene: TRBJ1-2; abundance: -; v_gene: TRBV2; len: 13; d_gene: -
CDR3aa: CASSIGHSPILDTQYF; CDR3nt: TGTGCCAGTAGTATCGGACACAGTCCCATACTAGATACGCAGTATTTT; j_gene: TRBJ2-3; abundance: -; v_gene: TRBV19; len: 16; d_gene: -
CDR3aa: CASSVQGLGTGELFF; CDR3nt: TGTGCCAGTAGTGTACAGGGGTTGGGGACCGGGGAGCTGTTTTTT; j_gene: TRBJ2-2; abundance: -; v_gene: TRBV19; len: 15; d_gene: TRBD1
CDR3aa: CASSLIGADLWQYF; CDR3nt: TGTGCCAGCAGCTTAATAGGGGCCGACTTATGGCAGTACTTC; j_gene: TRBJ2-7; abundance: -; v_gene: TRBV7-2; len: 14; d_gene: -
CDR3aa: CASSLTGQGTNYGYTF; CDR3nt: TGTGCCAGCAGCTTAACGGGGCAGGGAACTAACTATGGCTACACCTTC; j_gene: TRBJ1-2; abundance: -; v_gene: TRBV7-3; len: 16; d_gene: -
CDR3aa: CASSLPGQGDTEAFF; CDR3nt: TGTGCCAGCAGCCTCCCGGGACAGGGGGACACTGAAGCTTTCTTT; j_gene: TRBJ1-1; abundance: -; v_gene: TRBV5-6; len: 15; d_gene: TRBD1
CDR3aa: CASSRSGGNEQFF; CDR3nt: TGTGCCAGCAGTCGCAGCGGGGGCAATGAGCAGTTCTTC; j_gene: TRBJ2-1; abundance: -; v_gene: TRBV28; len: 13; d_gene: TRBD2
CDR3aa: CATRVQRDRVGSNTYSNQPQHF; CDR3nt: TGTGCCACAAGGGTCCAGAGGGACAGGGTAGGCTCTAATACCTATAGCAATCAGCCCCAGCATTTT; j_gene: TRBJ1-5; abundance: -; v_gene: TRBV24-1; len: 22; d_gene: TRBD1
CDR3aa: CASSFGPGGKLFF; CDR3nt: TGTGCCAGCAGTTTCGGACCCGGGGGGAAGCTGTTTTTT; j_gene: TRBJ2-2; abundance: -; v_gene: TRBV2; len: 13; d_gene: TRBD2
CDR3aa: CASSRGTGSSYNEQFF; CDR3nt: TGTGCCAGCAGCCGAGGGACAGGTAGCTCCTACAATGAGCAGTTCTTC; j_gene: TRBJ2-1; abundance: -; v_gene: TRBV5-6; len: 16; d_gene: TRBD1
CDR3aa: CASSVEPQGRAYF; CDR3nt: TGCGCCAGCAGCGTCGAACCCCAAGGGAGGGCGTACTTC; j_gene: TRBJ2-7; abundance: -; v_gene: TRBV5-1; len: 13; d_gene: TRBD2
CDR3aa: CASSPRSFYEQYF; CDR3nt: TGTGCCAGCAGTCCACGGTCCTTCTACGAGCAGTACTTC; j_gene: TRBJ2-7; abundance: once; v_gene: TRBV27; len: 13; d_gene: -
CDR3aa: CASSHGRDNTEAFF; CDR3nt: TGTGCCAGCTCACACGGGAGAGATAACACTGAAGCTTTCTTT; j_gene: TRBJ1-1; abundance: -; v_gene: TRBV18; len: 14; d_gene: -
CDR3aa: CASSPGTATNNSPLHF; CDR3nt: TGTGCCAGCTCACCAGGGACAGCGACTAATAATTCACCCCTCCACTTT; j_gene: TRBJ1-6; abundance: -; v_gene: TRBV18; len: 16; d_gene: TRBD1